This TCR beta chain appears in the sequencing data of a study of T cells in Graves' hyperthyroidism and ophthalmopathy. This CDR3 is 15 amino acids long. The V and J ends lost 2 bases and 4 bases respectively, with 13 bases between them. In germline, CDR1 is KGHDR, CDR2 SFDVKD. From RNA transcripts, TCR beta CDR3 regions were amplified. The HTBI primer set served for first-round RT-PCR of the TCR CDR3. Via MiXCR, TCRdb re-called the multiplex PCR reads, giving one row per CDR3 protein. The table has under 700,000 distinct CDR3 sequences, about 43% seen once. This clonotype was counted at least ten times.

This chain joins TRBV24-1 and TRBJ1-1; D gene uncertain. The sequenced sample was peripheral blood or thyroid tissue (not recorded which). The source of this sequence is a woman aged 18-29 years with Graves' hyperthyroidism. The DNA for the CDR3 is TGTGCCACCAGTGATTCCTCGACGCGCAGCACTGAAGCTTTCTTT. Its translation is CATSDSSTRSTEAFF.